The sequence of this TCR beta chain was determined in a study of blood T cells in healthy people across ages. Study at large: The capture of about one barcoded beta molecule per two T cells was achieved by template switching.

Of note for this clonotype: No antigen is known for it. A single base separates this from a much larger clone, so it may be a read error.

With a J-beta primer mix and a sample-barcoded 5' primer, a second PCR ran about 7 to 12 cycles. Using its own MiXCR run on the 5' RACE reads, TCRdb lists one record per CDR3 protein. There are 650,000 to 700,000 distinct CDR3 sequences in the sample; about 34% occur only once, and approximately 15% lies in the top ten. Germline CDR1 DFQATT, CDR2 SNEGSKA (reference sequence). The CDR3 extends over 15 amino acids. Study-wide findings and caveats: Investigators treated diversity estimates from one million T cells as underestimates. TCR beta diversity was tightly associated with the proportion of naive T cells.

Sequencing was carried out using blood. The chain combines TRBV20-1 with TRBJ1-6; perhaps TRBD1 as D (5 bases). This clonotype was sampled from a woman of 80 years or more in good health. CDR3 in amino acids: CSARDPRGTGSPRHF. The CDR3, as DNA: TGCAGTGCTAGAGACCCCCGGGGGACTGGGTCACCCCGCCACTTT.